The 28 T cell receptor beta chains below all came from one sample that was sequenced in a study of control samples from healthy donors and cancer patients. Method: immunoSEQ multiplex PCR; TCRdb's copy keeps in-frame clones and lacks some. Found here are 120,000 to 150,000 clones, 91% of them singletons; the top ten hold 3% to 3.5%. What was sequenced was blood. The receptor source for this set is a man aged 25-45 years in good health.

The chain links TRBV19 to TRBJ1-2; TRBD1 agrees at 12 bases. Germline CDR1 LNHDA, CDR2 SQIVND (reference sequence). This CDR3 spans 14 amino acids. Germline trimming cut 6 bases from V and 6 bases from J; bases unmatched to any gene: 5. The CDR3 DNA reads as TGTGCCAGTAGCATCGGGACAGGGGGCAATGGCTACACCTTC. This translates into CASSIGTGGNGYTF.

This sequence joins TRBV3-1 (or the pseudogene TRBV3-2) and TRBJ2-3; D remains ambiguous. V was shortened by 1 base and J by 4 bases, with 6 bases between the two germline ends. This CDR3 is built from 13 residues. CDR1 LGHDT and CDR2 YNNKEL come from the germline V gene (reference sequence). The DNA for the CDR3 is TGTGCCAGCAGCCAAGCTGGCTCAGATACGCAGTATTTT. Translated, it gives CASSQAGSDTQYF.

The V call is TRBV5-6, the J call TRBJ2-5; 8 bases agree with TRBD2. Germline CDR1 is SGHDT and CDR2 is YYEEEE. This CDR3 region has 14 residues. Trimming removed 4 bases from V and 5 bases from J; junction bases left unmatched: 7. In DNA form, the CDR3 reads TGTGCCAGCAGCCCCGGGAGGGTGGTGGAGACCCAGTACTTC. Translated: CASSPGRVVETQYF.

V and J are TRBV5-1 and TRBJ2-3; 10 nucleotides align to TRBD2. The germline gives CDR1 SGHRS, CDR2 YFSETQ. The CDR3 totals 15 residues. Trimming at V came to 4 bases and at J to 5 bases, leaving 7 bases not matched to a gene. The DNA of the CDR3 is TGCGCCAGCAGCCCCTTGAGCGGGGGGGAAGATACGCAGTATTTT. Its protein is CASSPLSGGEDTQYF.

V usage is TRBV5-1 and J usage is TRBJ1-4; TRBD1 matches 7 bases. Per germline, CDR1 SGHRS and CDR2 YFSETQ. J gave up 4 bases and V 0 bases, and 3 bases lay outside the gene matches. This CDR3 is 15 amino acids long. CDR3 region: CASSLEGTVNEKLFF. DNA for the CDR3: TGCGCCAGCAGCTTGGAAGGGACAGTTAATGAAAAACTGTTTTTT.

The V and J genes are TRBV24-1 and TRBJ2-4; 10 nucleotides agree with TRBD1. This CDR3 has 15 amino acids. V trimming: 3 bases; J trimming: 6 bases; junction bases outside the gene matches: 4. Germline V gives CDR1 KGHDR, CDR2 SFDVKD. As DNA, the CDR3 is TGTGCCACCAGTGATCCAGGACAGGGGGTAAACATTCAGTACTTC. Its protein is CATSDPGQGVNIQYF.

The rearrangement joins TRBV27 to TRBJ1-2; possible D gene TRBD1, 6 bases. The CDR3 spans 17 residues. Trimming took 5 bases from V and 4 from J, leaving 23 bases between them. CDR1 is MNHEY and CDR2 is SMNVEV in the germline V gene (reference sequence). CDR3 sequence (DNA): TGTGCCAGCAGTCCCGCGCCTTGGACAGTCCGGGGCTATGGCTACACCTTC. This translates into CASSPAPWTVRGYGYTF.

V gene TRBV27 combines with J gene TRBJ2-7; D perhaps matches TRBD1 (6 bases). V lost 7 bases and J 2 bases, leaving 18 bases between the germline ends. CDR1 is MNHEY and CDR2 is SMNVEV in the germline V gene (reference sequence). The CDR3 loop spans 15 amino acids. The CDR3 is CASKSDRDTAYEQYF. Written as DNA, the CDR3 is TGTGCCAGCAAATCGGACCGGGACACAGCCTACGAGCAGTACTTC.

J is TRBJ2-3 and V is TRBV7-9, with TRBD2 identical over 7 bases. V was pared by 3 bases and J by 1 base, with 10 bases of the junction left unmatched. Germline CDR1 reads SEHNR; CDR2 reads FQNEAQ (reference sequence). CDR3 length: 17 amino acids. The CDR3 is CASSFYQGLSGTDTQYF. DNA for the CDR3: TGTGCCAGCAGCTTTTACCAGGGACTATCGGGCACAGATACGCAGTATTTT.

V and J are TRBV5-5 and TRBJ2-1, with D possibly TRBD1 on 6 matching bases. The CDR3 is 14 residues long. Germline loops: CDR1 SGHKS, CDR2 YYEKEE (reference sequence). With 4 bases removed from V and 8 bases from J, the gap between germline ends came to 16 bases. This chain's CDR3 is CASSLPTGKYEQFF. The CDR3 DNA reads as TGTGCCAGCAGCCTTCCAACAGGGAAGTATGAGCAGTTCTTC. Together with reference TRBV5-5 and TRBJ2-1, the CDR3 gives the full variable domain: DAGVTQSPTHLIKTRGQQVTLRCSPISGHKSVSWYQQVLGQGPQFIFQYYEKEERGRGNFPDRFSARQFPNYSSELNVNALLLGDSALYLCASSLPTGKYEQFFGPGTRLTVL.

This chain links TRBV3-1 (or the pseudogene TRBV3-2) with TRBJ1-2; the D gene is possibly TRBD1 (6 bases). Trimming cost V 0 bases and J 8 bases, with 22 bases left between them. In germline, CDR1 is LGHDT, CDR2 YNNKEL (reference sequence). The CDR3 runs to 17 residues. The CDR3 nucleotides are TGTGCCAGCAGCCAAGATATAGGAGGGCGGGGGCATGGAGGCTACACCTTC. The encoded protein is CASSQDIGGRGHGGYTF.

CDR3 bases: TGCGCCAGCAGCCCAGCCTCACAGGGGGTGGACTATGGCTACACCTTC. This codes for CASSPASQGVDYGYTF. The chain carries TRBV5-1 and TRBJ1-2; TRBD1 agrees at 8 bases. From germline, CDR1 is SGHRS and CDR2 YFSETQ. V was clipped by 4 bases and J by 3 bases; unmatched bases: 11. The CDR3 contains 16 residues.

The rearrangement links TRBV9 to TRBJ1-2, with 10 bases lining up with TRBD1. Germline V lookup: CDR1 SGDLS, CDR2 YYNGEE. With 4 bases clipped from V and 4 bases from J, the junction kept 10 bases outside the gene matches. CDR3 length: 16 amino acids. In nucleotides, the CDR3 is TGTGCCAGCAGCCCCTCGACAGGGGGCGGTAGCTATGGCTACACCTTC. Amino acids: CASSPSTGGGSYGYTF.

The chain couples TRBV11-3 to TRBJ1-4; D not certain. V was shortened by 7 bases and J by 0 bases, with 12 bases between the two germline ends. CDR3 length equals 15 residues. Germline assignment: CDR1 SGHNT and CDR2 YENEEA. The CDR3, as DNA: TGTGCCAGCATCCTTAACGATACAACTAATGAAAAACTGTTTTTT. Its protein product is CASILNDTTNEKLFF.

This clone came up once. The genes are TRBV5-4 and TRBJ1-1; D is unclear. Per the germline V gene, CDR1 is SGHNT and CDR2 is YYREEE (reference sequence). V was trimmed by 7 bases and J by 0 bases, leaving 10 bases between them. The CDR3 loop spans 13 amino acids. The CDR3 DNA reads TGTGCCAGCGCCACGCGGGTGAACACTGAAGCTTTCTTT. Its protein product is CASATRVNTEAFF.

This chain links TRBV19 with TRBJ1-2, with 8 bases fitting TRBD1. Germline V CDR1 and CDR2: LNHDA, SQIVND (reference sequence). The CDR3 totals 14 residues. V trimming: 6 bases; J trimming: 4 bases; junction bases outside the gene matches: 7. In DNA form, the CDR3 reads TGTGCCAGTAGAGCGACAGGGGACATCTATGGCTACACCTTC. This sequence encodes CASRATGDIYGYTF. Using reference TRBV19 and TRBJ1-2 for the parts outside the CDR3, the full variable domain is DGGITQSPKYLFRKEGQNVTLSCEQNLNHDAMYWYRQDPGQGLRLIYYSQIVNDFQKGDIAEGYSVSREKKESFPLTVTSAQKNPTAFYLCASRATGDIYGYTFGSGTRLTVV.

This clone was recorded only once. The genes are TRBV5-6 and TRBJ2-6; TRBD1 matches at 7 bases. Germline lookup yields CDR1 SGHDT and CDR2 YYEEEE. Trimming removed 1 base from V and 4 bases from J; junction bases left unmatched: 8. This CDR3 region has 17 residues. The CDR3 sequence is CASSLLGGQTGANVLTF. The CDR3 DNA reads TGTGCCAGCAGCTTGTTAGGGGGACAGACCGGGGCCAACGTCCTGACTTTC.

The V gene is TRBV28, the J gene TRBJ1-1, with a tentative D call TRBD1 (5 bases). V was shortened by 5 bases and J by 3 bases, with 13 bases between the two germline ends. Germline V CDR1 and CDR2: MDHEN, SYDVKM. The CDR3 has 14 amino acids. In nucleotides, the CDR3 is TGTGCCAGCAGTCCCTATCAGGGAGACACTGAAGCTTTCTTT. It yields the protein CASSPYQGDTEAFF.

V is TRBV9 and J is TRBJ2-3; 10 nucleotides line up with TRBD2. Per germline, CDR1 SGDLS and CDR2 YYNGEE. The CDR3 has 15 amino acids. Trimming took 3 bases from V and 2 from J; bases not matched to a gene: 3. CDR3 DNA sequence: TGTGCCAGCAGCGAAGGACTAGCGGACACAGATACGCAGTATTTT. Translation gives CASSEGLADTDTQYF.

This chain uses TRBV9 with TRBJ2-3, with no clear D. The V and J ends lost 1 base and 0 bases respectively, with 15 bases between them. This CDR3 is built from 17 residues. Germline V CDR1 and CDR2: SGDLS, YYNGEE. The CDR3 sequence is CASSVNPFKISTDTQYF. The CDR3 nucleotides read TGTGCCAGCAGCGTAAACCCCTTCAAAATTAGCACAGATACGCAGTATTTT.

This CDR3 reads CSAALGGSDSPLHF. DNA of the CDR3: TGCAGCGCCGCCCTTGGCGGGTCGGATTCACCCCTCCACTTT. The chain uses TRBV29-1 and TRBJ1-6; D remains unclear. V was clipped by 7 bases and J by 8 bases, with 18 bases between them. In germline, CDR1 is SQVTM, CDR2 ANQGSEA. This CDR3 comprises 14 residues.

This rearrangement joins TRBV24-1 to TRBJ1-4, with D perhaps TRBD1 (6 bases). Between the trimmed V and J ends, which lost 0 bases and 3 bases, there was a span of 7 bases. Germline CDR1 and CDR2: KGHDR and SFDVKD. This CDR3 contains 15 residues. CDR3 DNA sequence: TGTGCCACCAGTGATTTGAACAGGGCTAATGAAAAACTGTTTTTT. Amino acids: CATSDLNRANEKLFF.

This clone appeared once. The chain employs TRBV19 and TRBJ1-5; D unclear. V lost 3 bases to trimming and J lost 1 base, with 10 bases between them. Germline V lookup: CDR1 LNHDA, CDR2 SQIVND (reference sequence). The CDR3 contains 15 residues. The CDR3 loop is CASSILAESNQPQHF. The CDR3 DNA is TGTGCCAGTAGTATTCTGGCCGAGAGCAATCAGCCCCAGCATTTT.

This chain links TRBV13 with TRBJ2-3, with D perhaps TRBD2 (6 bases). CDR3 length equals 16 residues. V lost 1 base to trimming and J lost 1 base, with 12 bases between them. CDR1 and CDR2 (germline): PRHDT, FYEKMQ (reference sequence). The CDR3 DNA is TGTGCCAGCAGCTTAGCGGGAGCGGGTGGCACAGATACGCAGTATTTT. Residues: CASSLAGAGGTDTQYF.

CDR3 DNA: TGCGCCAGCAGCCCGAATTGGACAGGAGACAATTCACCCCTCCACTTT. It yields the protein CASSPNWTGDNSPLHF. J is TRBJ1-6 and V is TRBV5-1, with 7 nucleotides matching TRBD1. V trimming: 4 bases; J trimming: 7 bases; junction bases outside the gene matches: 11. Germline CDR1 reads SGHRS; CDR2 reads YFSETQ. The length of the CDR3 is 16 residues.

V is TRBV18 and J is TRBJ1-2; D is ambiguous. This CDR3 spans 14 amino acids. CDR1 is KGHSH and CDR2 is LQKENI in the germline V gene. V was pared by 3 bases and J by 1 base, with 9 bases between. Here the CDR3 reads CASSPDRGNYGYTF. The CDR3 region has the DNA TGTGCCAGCTCACCGGACCGGGGTAACTATGGCTACACCTTC.

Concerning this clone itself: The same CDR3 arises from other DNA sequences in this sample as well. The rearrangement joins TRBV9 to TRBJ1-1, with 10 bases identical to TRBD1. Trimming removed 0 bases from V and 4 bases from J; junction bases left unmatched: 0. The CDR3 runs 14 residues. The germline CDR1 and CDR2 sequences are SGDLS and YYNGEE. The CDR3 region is CASSVGTGGTEAFF. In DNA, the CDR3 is TGTGCCAGCAGCGTAGGGACAGGGGGCACTGAAGCTTTCTTT.

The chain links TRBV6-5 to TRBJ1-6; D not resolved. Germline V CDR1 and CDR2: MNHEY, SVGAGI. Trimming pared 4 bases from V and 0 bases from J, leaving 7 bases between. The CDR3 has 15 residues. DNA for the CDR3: TGTGCCAGCAGTTCCAGTAGCTCCTATAATTCACCCCTCCACTTT. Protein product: CASSSSSSYNSPLHF.